This T cell receptor (beta chain) comes out of a study of T cells in Graves' hyperthyroidism and ophthalmopathy. A patient was excluded if there was uncontrolled infection, other autoimmune disease, pregnancy or lactation. CDR1 is MNHEY and CDR2 is SVGEGT in the germline V gene. CDR3 length: 15 amino acids. V lost 5 bases, J lost 1 base, and 7 bases stayed unmatched. In its sample, this clonotype was seen many times. Amplified TCR beta CDR3 regions came from RNA transcripts. TCR CDR3 regions were first amplified by RT-PCR with HTBI primers. TCRdb processed the multiplex PCR reads anew with MiXCR; each CDR3 protein has one entry. Altogether nearly 600,000 distinct CDR3 sequences are present, roughly 14% being singletons, with the ten largest covering 5.8%.

This clonotype was sampled from a woman between 25 and 40 years old with Graves' hyperthyroidism that later progressed to Graves' ophthalmopathy. The V call is TRBV6-2 or TRBV6-3, the J call TRBJ1-1, with 7 bases identical to TRBD1. The sample consisted of blood. The CDR3 region is CASSPQGEWNTEAFF. The CDR3 DNA reads as TGTGCCAGCAGTCCCCAGGGGGAGTGGAACACTGAAGCTTTCTTT.